This passage covers 18 T cell receptor beta chains from one sample sequenced in a study of post-analysis software for immune sequencing data. Study-level points and caveats: With TRBV5-6, TRBV5-1 and TRBV20-1 included, about 5 TRBV segments were more frequent in patients than in controls.

Incorporated into the TCR beta cDNA libraries were unique molecular identifiers, which served to reduce PCR and sequencing biases. TCRdb fed the PCR reads into MiXCR, producing one record per CDR3 protein. The table shows around 200,000 distinct CDR3 sequences, with 29% occurring only once. No cognate antigen is known for these TCRs. The source material was blood. These receptors all come from a girl between 2 and 17 years old with multiple sclerosis.

This clonotype was observed a few times. V usage is TRBV3-1 and J usage is TRBJ2-6, with 7 bases identical to TRBD2. V lost 10 bases to trimming and J lost 4 bases; unmatched junction nucleotides: 4. Germline values: CDR1 LGHDT, CDR2 YNNKEL (reference sequence). This CDR3 region has 13 residues. CDR3 nucleotides: TGTGCCATCGGGAGGAAAGGGGCCAACGTCCTGACTTTC. It translates to CAIGRKGANVLTF. The whole variable domain, remainder taken from reference TRBV3-1 and TRBJ2-6, is DTAVSQTPKYLVTQMGNDKSIKCEQNLGHDTMYWYKQDSKKFLKIMFSYNNKELIINETVPNRFSPKSPDKAHLNLHINSLELGDSAVYFCAIGRKGANVLTFGAGSRLTVL.

This sequence joins TRBV20-1 and TRBJ2-5; 7 nucleotides agree with TRBD1. J was trimmed by 5 bases and V by 6 bases; bases with no gene match: 12. The V gene's germline CDR1 is DFQATT and CDR2 SNEGSKA (reference sequence). This CDR3 spans 14 amino acids. DNA of the CDR3: TGCAGTGCCAGGGACGAGGGGGCCCAGGAGACCCAGTACTTC. It encodes CSARDEGAQETQYF.

About this clonotype: A much larger clone differs from this one at a single base, so this may be a read error. The genes are TRBV2 and TRBJ2-1; no clear D. V was trimmed by 7 bases and J by 15 bases, leaving 16 bases between them. Per the germline V gene, CDR1 is SNHLY and CDR2 is FYNNEI. This CDR3 has 11 residues. CDR3 region: CASTSESPTFF. CDR3 in DNA: TGTGCCAGCACCTCGGAGTCGCCTACGTTCTTC.

This clonotype was counted at least ten times. The chain is built from TRBV2 and TRBJ2-7; D is undetermined. This CDR3 contains 13 residues. Germline CDR1 is SNHLY and CDR2 is FYNNEI. V was clipped by 7 bases and J by 0 bases, with 10 bases between them. The CDR3 sequence: CASNFQDSYEQYF. The CDR3 nucleotides are TGTGCCAGCAATTTCCAGGACTCCTACGAGCAGTACTTC. The full variable domain, rest sourced from reference TRBV2 and TRBJ2-7, is EPEVTQTPSHQVTQMGQEVILRCVPISNHLYFYWYRQILGQKVEFLVSFYNNEISEKSEIFDDQFSVERPDGSNFTLKIRSTKLEDSAMYFCASNFQDSYEQYFGPGTRLTVT.

The table lists this clonotype with many counts. The genes are TRBV7-8 and TRBJ2-1, with 11 bases lining up with TRBD2. The CDR3 extends over 15 amino acids. J lost 5 bases, V lost 3 bases, and 3 bases had no gene match. Germline CDR1 is SGHVS and CDR2 is FQNEAQ. This chain's CDR3 is CASSFVLAGDNEQFF. In DNA form, the CDR3 reads TGTGCCAGCAGCTTCGTACTAGCGGGGGACAATGAGCAGTTCTTC.

This clonotype was seen repeatedly, ten times or more. The chain links TRBV7-7 to TRBJ2-1; D is unresolved. In germline, CDR1 is SSHAT, CDR2 FNYEAQ (reference sequence). The CDR3 is made up of 13 amino acids. Deletions cut 4 bases from V and 8 bases from J, with 12 bases between. CDR3 in DNA: TGTGCCAGCAGCTCCGGACGTGCTCATGAGCAGTTCTTC. Translated, it gives CASSSGRAHEQFF.

Worth noting for this clonotype: A much larger clone differs from this one at a single base, so this may be a read error. The chain uses TRBV7-7 and TRBJ2-5; the match to TRBD1 covers 9 bases. Germline CDR1 and CDR2: SSHAT and FNYEAQ (reference sequence). The CDR3 is 15 amino acids. CDR3 protein: CASGSRDRVGETQYF. The DNA of the CDR3 is TGTGCTAGCGGCTCCCGGGACAGGGTGGGGGAGACCCAGTACTTC.

This clonotype was seen repeatedly, ten times or more. The genes are TRBV15 and TRBJ2-1; D is uncertain. Germline V gene sequence: CDR1 LNHNV, CDR2 YYDKDF (reference sequence). Trimming cost V 5 bases and J 4 bases, with 9 bases left between them. This CDR3 is 13 amino acids long. In DNA form, the CDR3 reads TGTGCCACCAGCCGGATCGCTTACAATGAGCAGTTCTTC. Translating it yields CATSRIAYNEQFF.

This rearrangement joins TRBV12-3 or TRBV12-4 to TRBJ1-5; D is unresolved. This CDR3 contains 16 residues. Deletions cut 6 bases from V and 1 base from J, with 16 bases between. The CDR3 spells CASSPSGIRSNQPQHF. Written as DNA, the CDR3 is TGTGCCAGCAGCCCCTCCGGCATAAGGAGCAATCAGCCCCAGCATTTT.

At least ten counts were recorded for this clonotype. J is TRBJ1-2 and V is TRBV7-9; 7 nucleotides line up with TRBD1. The CDR3 covers 14 residues. The trim removed 6 bases at V and 7 bases at J, leaving 11 bases unmatched. CDR1 is SEHNR, CDR2 FQNEAQ, per germline (reference sequence). The DNA of the CDR3 is TGTGCCAGCAGACCAACCGGGACAGCGGGTGGCTACACCTTC. It codes for CASRPTGTAGGYTF.

Details on this clonotype: A read error may explain this, as a much larger clone is one base away. The chain has TRBV5-1 and TRBJ1-1, with D hard to call. The V gene's germline CDR1 is SGHRS and CDR2 YFSETQ. The CDR3 covers 12 residues. V was clipped by 1 base and J by 9 bases, with 10 bases between them. The CDR3 loop reads CASSLKGIQAFF. The DNA of the CDR3 is TGCGCCAGCAGCTTGAAGGGCATCCAAGCTTTCTTT.

This clonotype was observed a handful of times. The rearrangement links TRBV20-1 to TRBJ2-7; 13 nucleotides line up with TRBD2. V was pared by 4 bases and J by 1 base, with 16 bases of the junction left unmatched. The germline V gene encodes CDR1 DFQATT and CDR2 SNEGSKA (reference sequence). CDR3 length equals 19 residues. This CDR3 is CSATRQLAGGVFRSYEQYF. Written as DNA, the CDR3 is TGCAGTGCTACCCGTCAACTAGCGGGAGGGGTCTTTAGGTCCTACGAGCAGTACTTC.

The chain uses TRBV29-1 and TRBJ2-3; 11 bases are shared with TRBD2. The CDR3 consists of 15 residues. Per germline, CDR1 SQVTM and CDR2 ANQGSEA. V gave up 4 bases and J gave up 6 bases; unmatched junction bases: 9. The CDR3 nucleotides read TGCAGCGTTGGAGATGATAGCGGGAGGGCGGATACGCAGTATTTT. Protein sequence: CSVGDDSGRADTQYF.

Only one count was recorded for this clonotype. A much larger clone is a single base away; this may be a read error. This rearrangement joins TRBV4-1 to TRBJ2-5; D is undetermined. Germline V gene sequence: CDR1 MGHRA, CDR2 YSYEKL. V shed 0 bases and J shed 5 bases, with 13 bases lying between them. The CDR3 has 15 residues. CDR3 DNA sequence: TGCGCCAGCAGCCAAGATCTACTACCCTGTGAGACCCAGTACTTC. It yields the protein CASSQDLLPCETQYF.

Concerning this clonotype itself: This could be a read error, since a much larger clone is one nucleotide away. The V and J genes are TRBV29-1 and TRBJ2-4; 10 nucleotides agree with TRBD1. The V segment lost 7 bases and the J segment 13 bases; nucleotides outside the gene matches: 13. Germline CDR1 is SQVTM and CDR2 is ANQGSEA. CDR3 length: 13 residues. The DNA of the CDR3 is TGCAGCGCCCGGACAGGGGGAAGGTACGGGCAGTACTTC. Translated, it gives CSARTGGRYGQYF.

This clonotype was detected a few times. The genes are TRBV12-3 or TRBV12-4 and TRBJ1-4, with no clear D. The CDR3 has 14 amino acids. Between the trimmed V and J ends, which lost 3 bases and 3 bases, there was a span of 8 bases. CDR3 region: CASSFQESNEKLFF. CDR3 coding DNA: TGTGCCAGCAGTTTCCAGGAATCTAATGAAAAACTGTTTTTT.

This clonotype came up many times. The rearrangement links TRBV6-1 to TRBJ2-3; 11 bases are a match to TRBD2. The CDR3 has 17 amino acids. Germline trimming cut 0 bases from V and 1 base from J; bases unmatched to any gene: 3. Germline values: CDR1 MNHNS, CDR2 SASEGT. The CDR3 nucleotides are TGTGCCAGCAGTGAAGCTTTGACTAGCGGGGGCACAGATACGCAGTATTTT. This sequence encodes CASSEALTSGGTDTQYF.

The chain has TRBV5-1 and TRBJ1-1, with a weak D call TRBD1 (5 bases). This CDR3 has 15 amino acids. Trimming cost V 6 bases and J 4 bases, with 19 bases left between them. Germline CDR1 and CDR2: SGHRS and YFSETQ. The CDR3 bases are TGCGCCAGCAAACCAACAGTGGACATGGGCACTGAAGCTTTCTTT. Protein: CASKPTVDMGTEAFF.